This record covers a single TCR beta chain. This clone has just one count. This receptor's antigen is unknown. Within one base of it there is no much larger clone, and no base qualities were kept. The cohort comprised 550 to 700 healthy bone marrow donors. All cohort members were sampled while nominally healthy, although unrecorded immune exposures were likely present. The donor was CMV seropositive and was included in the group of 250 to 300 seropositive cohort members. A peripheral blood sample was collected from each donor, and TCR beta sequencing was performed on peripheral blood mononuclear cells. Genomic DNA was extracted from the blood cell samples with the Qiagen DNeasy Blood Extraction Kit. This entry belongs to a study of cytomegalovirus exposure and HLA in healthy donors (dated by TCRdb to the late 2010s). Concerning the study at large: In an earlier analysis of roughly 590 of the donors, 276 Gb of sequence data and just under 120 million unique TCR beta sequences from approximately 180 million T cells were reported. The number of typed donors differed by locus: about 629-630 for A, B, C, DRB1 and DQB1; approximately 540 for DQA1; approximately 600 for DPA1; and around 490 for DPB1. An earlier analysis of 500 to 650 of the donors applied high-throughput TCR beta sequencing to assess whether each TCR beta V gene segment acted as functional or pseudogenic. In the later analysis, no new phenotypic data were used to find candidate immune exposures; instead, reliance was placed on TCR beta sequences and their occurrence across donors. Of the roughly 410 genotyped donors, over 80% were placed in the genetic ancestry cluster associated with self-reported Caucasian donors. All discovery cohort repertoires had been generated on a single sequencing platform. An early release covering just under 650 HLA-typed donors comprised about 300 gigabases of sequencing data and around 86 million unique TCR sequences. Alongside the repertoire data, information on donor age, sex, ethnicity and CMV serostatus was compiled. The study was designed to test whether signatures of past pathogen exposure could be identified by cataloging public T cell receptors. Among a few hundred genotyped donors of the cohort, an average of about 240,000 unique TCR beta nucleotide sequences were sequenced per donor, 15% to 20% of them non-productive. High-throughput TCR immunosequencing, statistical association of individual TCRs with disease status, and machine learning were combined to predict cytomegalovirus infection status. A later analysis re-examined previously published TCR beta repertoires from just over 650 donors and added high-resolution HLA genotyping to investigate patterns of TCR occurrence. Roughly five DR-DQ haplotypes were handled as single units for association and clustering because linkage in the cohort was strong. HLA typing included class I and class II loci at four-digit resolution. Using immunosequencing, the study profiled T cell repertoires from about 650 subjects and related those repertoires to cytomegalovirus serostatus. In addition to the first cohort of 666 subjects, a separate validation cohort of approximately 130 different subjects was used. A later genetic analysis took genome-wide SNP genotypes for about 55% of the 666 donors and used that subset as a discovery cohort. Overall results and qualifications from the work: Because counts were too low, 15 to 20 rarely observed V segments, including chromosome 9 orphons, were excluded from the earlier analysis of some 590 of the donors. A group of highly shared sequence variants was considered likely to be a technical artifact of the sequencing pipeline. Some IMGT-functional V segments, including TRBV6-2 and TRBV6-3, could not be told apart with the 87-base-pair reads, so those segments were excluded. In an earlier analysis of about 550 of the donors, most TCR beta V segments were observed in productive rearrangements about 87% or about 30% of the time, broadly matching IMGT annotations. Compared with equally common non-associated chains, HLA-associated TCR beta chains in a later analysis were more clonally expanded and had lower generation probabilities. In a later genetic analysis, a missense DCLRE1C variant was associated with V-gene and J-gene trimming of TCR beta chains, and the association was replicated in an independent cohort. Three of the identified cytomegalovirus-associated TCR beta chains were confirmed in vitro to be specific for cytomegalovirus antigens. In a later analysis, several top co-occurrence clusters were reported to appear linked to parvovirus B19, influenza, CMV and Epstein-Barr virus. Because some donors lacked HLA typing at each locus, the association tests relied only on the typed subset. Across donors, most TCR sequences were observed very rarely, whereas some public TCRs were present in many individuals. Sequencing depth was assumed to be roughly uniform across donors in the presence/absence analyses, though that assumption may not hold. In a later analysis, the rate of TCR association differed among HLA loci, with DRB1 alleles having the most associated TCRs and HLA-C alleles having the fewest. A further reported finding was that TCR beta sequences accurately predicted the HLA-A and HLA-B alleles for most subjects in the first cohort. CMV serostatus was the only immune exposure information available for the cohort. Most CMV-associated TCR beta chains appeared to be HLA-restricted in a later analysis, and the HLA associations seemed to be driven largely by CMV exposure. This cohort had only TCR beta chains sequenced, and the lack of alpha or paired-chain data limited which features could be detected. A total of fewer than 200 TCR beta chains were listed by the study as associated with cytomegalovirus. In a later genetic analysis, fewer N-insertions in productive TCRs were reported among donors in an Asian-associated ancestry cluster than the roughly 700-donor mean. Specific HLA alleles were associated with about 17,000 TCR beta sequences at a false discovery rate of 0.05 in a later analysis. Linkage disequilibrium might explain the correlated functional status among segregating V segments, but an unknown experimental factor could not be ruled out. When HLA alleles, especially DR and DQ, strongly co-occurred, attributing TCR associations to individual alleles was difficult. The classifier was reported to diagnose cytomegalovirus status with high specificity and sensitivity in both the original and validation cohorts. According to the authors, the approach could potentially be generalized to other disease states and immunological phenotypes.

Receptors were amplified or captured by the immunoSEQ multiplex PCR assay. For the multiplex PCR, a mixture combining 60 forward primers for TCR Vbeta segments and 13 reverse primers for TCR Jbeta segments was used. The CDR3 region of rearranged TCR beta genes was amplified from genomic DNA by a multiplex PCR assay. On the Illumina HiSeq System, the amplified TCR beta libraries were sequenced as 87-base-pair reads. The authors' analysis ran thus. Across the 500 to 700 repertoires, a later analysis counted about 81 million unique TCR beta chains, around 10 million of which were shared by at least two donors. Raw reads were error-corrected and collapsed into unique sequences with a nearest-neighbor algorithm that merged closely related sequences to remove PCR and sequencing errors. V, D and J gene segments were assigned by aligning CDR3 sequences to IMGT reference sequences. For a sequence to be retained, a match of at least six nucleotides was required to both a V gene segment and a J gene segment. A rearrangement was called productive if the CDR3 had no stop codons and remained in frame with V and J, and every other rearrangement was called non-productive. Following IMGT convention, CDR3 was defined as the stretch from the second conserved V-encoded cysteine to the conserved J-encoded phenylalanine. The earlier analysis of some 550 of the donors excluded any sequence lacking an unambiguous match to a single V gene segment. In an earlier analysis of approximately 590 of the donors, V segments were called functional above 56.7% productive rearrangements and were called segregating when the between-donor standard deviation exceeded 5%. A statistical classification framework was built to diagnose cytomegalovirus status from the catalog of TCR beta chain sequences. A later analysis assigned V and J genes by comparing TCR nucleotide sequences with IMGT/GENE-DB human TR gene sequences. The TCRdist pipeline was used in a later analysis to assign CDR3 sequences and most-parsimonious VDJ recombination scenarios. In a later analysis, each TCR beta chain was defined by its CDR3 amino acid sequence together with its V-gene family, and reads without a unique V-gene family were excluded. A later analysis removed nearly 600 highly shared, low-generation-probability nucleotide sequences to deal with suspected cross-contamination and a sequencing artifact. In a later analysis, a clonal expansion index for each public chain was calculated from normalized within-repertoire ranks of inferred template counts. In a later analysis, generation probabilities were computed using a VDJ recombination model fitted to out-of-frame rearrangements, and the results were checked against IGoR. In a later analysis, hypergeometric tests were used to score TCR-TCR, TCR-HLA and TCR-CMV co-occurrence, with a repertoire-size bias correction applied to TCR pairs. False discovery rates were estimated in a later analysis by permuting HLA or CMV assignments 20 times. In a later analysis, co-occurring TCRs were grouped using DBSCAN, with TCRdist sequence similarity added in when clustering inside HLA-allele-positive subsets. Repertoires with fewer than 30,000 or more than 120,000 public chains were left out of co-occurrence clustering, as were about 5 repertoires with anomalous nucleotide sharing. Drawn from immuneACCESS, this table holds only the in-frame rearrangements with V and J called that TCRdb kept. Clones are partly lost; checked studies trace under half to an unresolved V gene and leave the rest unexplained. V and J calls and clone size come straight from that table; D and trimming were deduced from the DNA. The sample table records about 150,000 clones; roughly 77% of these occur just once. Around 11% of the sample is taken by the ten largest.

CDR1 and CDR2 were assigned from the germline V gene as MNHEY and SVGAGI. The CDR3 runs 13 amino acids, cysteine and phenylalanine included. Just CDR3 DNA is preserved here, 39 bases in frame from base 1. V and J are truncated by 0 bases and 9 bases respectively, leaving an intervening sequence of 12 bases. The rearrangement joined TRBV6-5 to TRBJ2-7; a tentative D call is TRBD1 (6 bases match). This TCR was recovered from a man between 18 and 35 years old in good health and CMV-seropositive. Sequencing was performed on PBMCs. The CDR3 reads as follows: CASSYSGAAGQYF. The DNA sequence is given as TGTGCCAGCAGTTACTCGGGGGCCGCGGGGCAGTACTTC.